This T cell receptor beta chain was sequenced during a study of OX40 agonist ivuxolimab in advanced cancers. Overall study context: From about 20 to 79 years was the age range, with a mean of around 56 years, and about 78% were male.

Autoimmune disease history or systemic immunosuppression led to patients being barred. With baseline, cycle 4 day 1, and cycle 7 day 1 as timepoints, blood was sampled. Note on this clone: The antigen is not known.

Per germline, CDR1 SGHRS and CDR2 YFSETQ. J gave up 5 bases and V 4 bases, and 15 bases lay outside the gene matches. The CDR3 contains 17 residues. Assay used: immunoSEQ multiplex PCR; TCRdb lists only in-frame clones, some missing. Of 65,000 to 95,000 clones listed, roughly 84% were seen once; the top ten hold around 6.5%. Points from the study as a whole: CD8+ T cells averaged more expanded clones than CD4+.

The source is an adult with an advanced solid tumor such as melanoma, head and neck, liver or kidney cancer. The chain has TRBV5-1 and TRBJ2-4, with 7 bases lining up with TRBD2. Sequences were derived from CD4+ or CD8+ T cells sorted from blood, sampled in a trial of the OX40 agonist ivuxolimab. For the CDR3, the DNA is TGCGCCAGCAGCCCGAGACTAGCTGGAGGCGTCCAAAACATTCAGTACTTC. Amino acid sequence: CASSPRLAGGVQNIQYF. The entire variable domain, with the rest obtained from reference TRBV5-1 and TRBJ2-4, is as follows: KAGVTQTPRYLIKTRGQQVTLSCSPISGHRSVSWYQQTPGQGLQFLFEYFSETQRNKGNFPGRFSGRQFSNSRSEMNVSTLELGDSALYLCASSPRLAGGVQNIQYFGAGTRLSVL.